This TCR beta chain was obtained from a study of cytomegalovirus exposure and HLA in healthy donors. Study at large: Among over 300 genotyped donors, around 82% fell in the Caucasian-associated ancestry cluster. The study, taken as a whole, reports: In vitro data verified a few CMV-associated chains as specific for CMV antigens. Researchers counted about 150 TCR beta chains as cytomegalovirus-associated.

PCR primers comprised 60 Vbeta and 13 Jbeta primers. Profiled with immunoSEQ multiplex PCR; TCRdb holds only in-frame clones, not every one. The repertoire has about 130,000 clones, roughly 80% of them found once; the top ten carry around 4%. As regards this clone: What it recognizes is unknown.

Sequencing used PBMCs. This TCR was sampled from a man younger than 35 in good health and CMV-seropositive.

The CDR3 DNA reads TGTGCCAGCAGCGACAATGTGGACACTGAAGCTTTCTTT. Its translation is CASSDNVDTEAFF. The chain has TRBV9 and TRBJ1-1; D is uncertain. In germline, CDR1 is SGDLS, CDR2 YYNGEE. V was cut by 3 bases and J by 3 bases, with 9 bases left in between. This CDR3 comprises 13 residues.